The 13 T cell receptor beta chains below were found in one sample sequenced in a study of PD-1 blockade in classical Hodgkin lymphoma. The method was immunoSEQ multiplex PCR; TCRdb's version includes in-frame clones alone and lacks a portion of them. The data contain over 7,500 clones, around two thirds of them singletons. With no exception, relapse followed autologous stem cell transplantation in all patients, and brentuximab vedotin exposure varied. The study purified CD4+ T cells from thawed PBMCs using magnetic negative selection. The source was CD4+ T cells from blood, collected at baseline. These receptors were taken from a human donor with classical Hodgkin lymphoma.

The J gene is TRBJ2-7, the V gene TRBV21-1; TRBD1, as called in the table, went unchecked against the DNA. TRBV21-1 is reported as a pseudogene. The CDR3 runs to 12 residues. The CDR3 here is CASSGQGGEQYF. The CDR3 DNA follows: TGTGCCAGCAGCGGACAGGGAGGCGAGCAGTACTTC.

In this sample, this clone turned up a few times. CDR3 DNA: TGTGCCAGCAGCTCCACAGGCAATCGCTCACCCCTCCACTTT. Translating it yields CASSSTGNRSPLHF. The V and J genes are TRBV27 and TRBJ1-6, with a possible D match to TRBD1 (5 bases). The ends were cut back, 6 bases at V and 10 bases at J, with 16 bases in the middle. Germline assignment: CDR1 MNHEY and CDR2 SMNVEV (reference sequence). This CDR3 is built from 14 residues.

This sequence joins TRBV19 and TRBJ1-4; no firm D call. Trimming removed 3 bases from V and 8 bases from J, with 10 bases in between. Germline V lookup: CDR1 LNHDA, CDR2 SQIVND (reference sequence). This CDR3 comprises 13 residues. CDR3 protein: CASSMIAREKLFF. The CDR3 nucleotides read TGTGCCAGTAGTATGATAGCCAGGGAAAAACTGTTTTTT.

The chain has TRBV7-6 and TRBJ2-5, with D possibly TRBD2 on 6 matching bases. The CDR3 covers 14 residues. V lost 5 bases to trimming and J lost 5 bases, with 15 bases between them. CDR1 is SGHVS and CDR2 is FNYEAQ in the germline V gene. CDR3 coding DNA: TGTGCCAGCAGCGCGTGGGAGGCCCAGGAGACCCAGTACTTC. Translated, it gives CASSAWEAQETQYF.

CDR3 coding DNA: TGTGCCAGCAGTGACCCCACGGTAGGGTTTGGAAACACCATATATTTT. Its protein product is CASSDPTVGFGNTIYF. This rearrangement joins TRBV2 to TRBJ1-3; D unresolved. The CDR3 runs 16 residues. Germline V gene sequence: CDR1 SNHLY, CDR2 FYNNEI. V lost 3 bases, J lost 3 bases, and 15 bases lay in between.

Concerning this clone: The junction and the germline gene differ at one end; a read error may be behind it. The chain carries TRBV27 and TRBJ2-1; tentatively, D is TRBD1 (6 bases). CDR1 and CDR2 (germline): MNHEY, SMNVEV (reference sequence). CDR3 length: 12 amino acids. The CDR3 sequence: CASSSYPRTDVF. CDR3 sequence (DNA): TGTGCCAGCAGTTCTTATCCACGGACAGACGTCTTC.

This clone appeared a single time. This chain links TRBV7-9 with TRBJ2-7; D is possibly TRBD1 or TRBD2 (5 bases each). The ends were cut back, 1 base at V and 1 base at J, with 20 bases in the middle. The germline CDR1 and CDR2 sequences are SEHNR and FQNEAQ (reference sequence). The CDR3 totals 18 residues. The chain's CDR3 is CASSLDIGTGWASYEQYF. CDR3 sequence (DNA): TGTGCCAGCAGCTTAGACATCGGGACGGGGTGGGCATCCTACGAGCAGTACTTC.

The sample holds a few counts of this clone. The chain uses TRBV7-9 and TRBJ1-1; D is unclear. CDR3 size: 14 residues. The germline V and J ends were trimmed by 3 bases and 2 bases, with 10 bases remaining between them. Germline V gene data show CDR1 as SEHNR and CDR2 as FQNEAQ (reference sequence). The CDR3 DNA reads as TGTGCCAGCAGCTTTGAAGGAGCTAACACTGAAGCTTTCTTT. Protein sequence: CASSFEGANTEAFF. Using reference TRBV7-9 and TRBJ1-1 for the parts outside the CDR3, the full variable domain is DTGVSQNPRHKITKRGQNVTFRCDPISEHNRLYWYRQTLGQGPEFLTYFQNEAQLEKSRLLSDRFSAERPKGSFSTLEIQRTEQGDSAMYLCASSFEGANTEAFFGQGTRLTVV.

The chain recombines TRBV11-2 with TRBJ1-5; 8 positions agree with TRBD1. V was pared by 5 bases and J by 6 bases, with 6 bases of the junction left unmatched. Germline loops: CDR1 SGHAT, CDR2 FQNNGV. The CDR3 covers 14 residues. DNA for the CDR3: TGTGCCAGCAGCGGTGGACAGGGAATTCAGCCCCAGCATTTT. It codes for CASSGGQGIQPQHF.

V gene TRBV4-1 combines with J gene TRBJ1-5, with 8 positions matching TRBD1. The CDR3 runs to 17 residues. The germline gives CDR1 MGHRA, CDR2 YSYEKL. The V gene end was trimmed by 0 bases and the J gene end by 3 bases; junction bases not matched to a gene: 7. This CDR3 reads CASSQETGTGLNQPQHF. The CDR3 nucleotides are TGCGCCAGCAGCCAAGAAACCGGGACAGGTCTCAATCAGCCCCAGCATTTT.

The chain employs TRBV11-2 and TRBJ2-1, with D tentatively TRBD2 (6 bases). This CDR3 region has 14 residues. Per germline, CDR1 SGHAT and CDR2 FQNNGV. V was clipped by 1 base and J by 6 bases, with 10 bases between them. CDR3: CASSLGGLINEQFF. Written as DNA, the CDR3 is TGTGCCAGCAGCTTAGGGGGACTCATCAATGAGCAGTTCTTC. The whole variable domain, remainder taken from reference TRBV11-2 and TRBJ2-1, is EAGVAQSPRYKIIEKRQSVAFWCNPISGHATLYWYQQILGQGPKLLIQFQNNGVVDDSQLPKDRFSAERLKGVDSTLKIQPAKLEDSAVYLCASSLGGLINEQFFGPGTRLTVL.

This clone was seen a handful of times. The chain carries TRBV7-3 and TRBJ2-1; possible D gene TRBD2, 5 bases. Trimming shortened V by 5 bases and J by 3 bases, and 23 bases separated the two germline ends. Germline-derived CDR1 and CDR2 are SGHTA and FQGTGA. The CDR3 runs to 18 residues. Written as DNA, the CDR3 is TGTGCCAGCAGCCCACGACCCTCTGAGGGAGACGTCTACAATGAGCAGTTCTTC. Protein: CASSPRPSEGDVYNEQFF.

The chain joins TRBV7-2 to TRBJ2-2; D gene uncertain. Trimming shortened V by 4 bases and J by 2 bases, and 14 bases separated the two germline ends. The CDR3 is made up of 16 amino acids. Per the germline V gene, CDR1 is SGHTA and CDR2 is FQGNSA. The CDR3 DNA sequence: TGTGCCAGCAGCTCCAGACGACTGGGAAACACCGGGGAGCTGTTTTTT. It yields the protein CASSSRRLGNTGELFF. The complete variable domain, with remaining parts taken from reference TRBV7-2 and TRBJ2-2, reads GAGVSQSPSNKVTEKGKDVELRCDPISGHTALYWYRQSLGQGLEFLIYFQGNSAPDKSGLPSDRFSAERTGGSVSTLTIQRTQQEDSAVYLCASSSRRLGNTGELFFGEGSRLTVL.